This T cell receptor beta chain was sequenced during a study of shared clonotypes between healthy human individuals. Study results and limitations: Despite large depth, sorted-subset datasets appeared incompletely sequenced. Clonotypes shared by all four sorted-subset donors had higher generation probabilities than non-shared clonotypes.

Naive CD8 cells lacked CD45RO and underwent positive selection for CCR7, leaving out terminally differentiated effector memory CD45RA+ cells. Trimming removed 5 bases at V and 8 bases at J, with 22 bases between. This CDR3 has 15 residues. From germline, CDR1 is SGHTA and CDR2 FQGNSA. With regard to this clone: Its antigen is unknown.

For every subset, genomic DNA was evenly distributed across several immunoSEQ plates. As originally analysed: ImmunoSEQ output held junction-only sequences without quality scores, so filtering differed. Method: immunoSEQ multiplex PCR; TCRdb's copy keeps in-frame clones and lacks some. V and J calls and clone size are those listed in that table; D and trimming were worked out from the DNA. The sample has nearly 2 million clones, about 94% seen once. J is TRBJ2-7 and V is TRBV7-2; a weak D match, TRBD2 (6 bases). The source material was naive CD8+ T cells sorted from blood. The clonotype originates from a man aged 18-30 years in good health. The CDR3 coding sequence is TGTGCCAGCAGCCCCCCGGGGGAGCTCGAGCGCCAGCAGTACTTC. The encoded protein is CASSPPGELERQQYF.